This entry features one TCR beta chain sequence. The CDR3 sequence is 15 residues long. The germline V gene has CDR1 MNHNY and CDR2 SVGAGI (reference sequence). The trim removed 0 bases at V and 4 bases at J, leaving 5 bases unmatched. This specimen belongs to a study of T cell changes during pregnancy in multiple sclerosis. Sequencing used immunoSEQ multiplex PCR; TCRdb keeps in-frame clones, though not all of them. The table has 40,000 or so clones, approximately 90% seen once. The TCR comes from a female donor with multiple sclerosis, enrolled in a pregnancy study. This sequence joins TRBV6-6 and TRBJ1-1; 7 nucleotides agree with TRBD1. The specimen comprised CD4+ T cells from peripheral blood mononuclear cells, sampled in the third trimester of pregnancy. The CDR3: CASSYSRNRGTEAFF. For the CDR3, the DNA is TGTGCCAGCAGTTACTCGAGAAACAGGGGCACTGAAGCTTTCTTT.